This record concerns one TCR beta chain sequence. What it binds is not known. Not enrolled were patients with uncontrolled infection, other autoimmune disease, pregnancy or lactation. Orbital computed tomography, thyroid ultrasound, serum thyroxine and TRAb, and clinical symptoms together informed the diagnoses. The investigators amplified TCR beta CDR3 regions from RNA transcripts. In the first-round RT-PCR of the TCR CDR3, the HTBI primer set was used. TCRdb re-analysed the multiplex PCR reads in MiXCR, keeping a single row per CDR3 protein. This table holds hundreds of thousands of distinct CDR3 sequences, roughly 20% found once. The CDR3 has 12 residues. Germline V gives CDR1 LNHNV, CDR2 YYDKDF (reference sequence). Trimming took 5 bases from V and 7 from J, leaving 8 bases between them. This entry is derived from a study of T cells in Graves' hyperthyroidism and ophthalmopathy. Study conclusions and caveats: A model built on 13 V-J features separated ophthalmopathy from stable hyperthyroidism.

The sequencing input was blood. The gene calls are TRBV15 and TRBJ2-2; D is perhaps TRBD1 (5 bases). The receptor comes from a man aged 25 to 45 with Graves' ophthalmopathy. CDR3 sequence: CATSRRGGELFF. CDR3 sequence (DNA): TGTGCCACCAGCCGAAGGGGCGGGGAGCTGTTTTTT.